This TCR beta chain was identified in a study of blood T cell repertoires in COVID-19. At the level of the study: The analysed material was cDNA or gDNA that came from T cells, B-cell-depleted T cells, or PBMCs.

Recruits, aged about 18 to 90 years, lived in approximately 26 US areas. Cohort assignment relied on participant-reported clinical history. Per the study methods: Amplification of reference gene primers provided the estimated nucleated cell counts. TCRdb's table, derived via immunoSEQ multiplex PCR, lists solely in-frame clones and lacks some. Clone size and V and J calls were adopted from that table, with D and trimming inferred from the DNA. The data show some 270,000 clones, nearly 90% seen once. The sequence was obtained from a woman aged 60-75 years who had recovered from COVID-19. Material: PBMCs or T cells enriched from blood (not recorded which).

The CDR3 loop reads CASSLGPQNTEAFF. The CDR3 DNA reads as TGTGCCAGCAGCTTAGGGCCGCAAAACACTGAAGCTTTCTTT. This chain uses TRBV11-2 with TRBJ1-1; D gene unclear. The V end was cut by 1 base, the J end by 2 bases, with 8 bases between. Per the germline V gene, CDR1 is SGHAT and CDR2 is FQNNGV. The length of the CDR3 is 14 residues.